The clone carrying this TCR beta chain was counted only a few times. As yet, its antigen is unknown. TCRdb re-called the reads through MiXCR, storing one row per CDR3 protein. The sample has a few hundred thousand distinct CDR3 sequences, roughly 42% seen once. This sample was included in a study of T cell repertoires in cytomegalovirus infection. Study overall: CMV epitopes that were recently identified and HLA-C-restricted were used alongside well-studied HLA-B-restricted ones. In public TCR beta signatures, there were indications of both CMV infection and matching HLA type. Study-level findings and limits: What dominated the ex vivo response were HLA-C-restricted CMV-specific TCR beta clonotypes.

Sample: cultured PBMCs, taken from culture after CMV antigen stimulation. The source of this sequence is a human donor in good health (CMV status not recorded). Some clones in this sample may be carry-over from other donors' samples.

CDR3 bases: TGTGCCAGCAGCTTACTTTGGGGACCTACACTCGCAGAGACCCAGTACTTC. It yields the protein CASSLLWGPTLAETQYF. This chain uses TRBV7-2 with TRBJ2-5; D may correspond to TRBD1 or TRBD2 (5 bases each). The CDR3 contains 17 residues. Looked up from germline, CDR1 is SGHTA and CDR2 is FQGNSA. V was trimmed by 2 bases and J by 4 bases, leaving 20 bases between them.